The 23 T cell receptor beta chains below come from one sample, sequenced in a study of CD8+ T cells in alopecia areata. RNA was isolated and reverse transcribed to cDNA, the sequencing template. Sequencing was performed with immunoSEQ multiplex PCR; in TCRdb, only in-frame clones are kept and a portion is missing. This table holds about 200,000 clones, about three fifths found once. Treatment: oral pan-JAK inhibitor, 5-10 mg twice daily. The material sequenced was CD4+ T cells sorted from blood, taken at week 4, from a patient treated with tofacitinib. These receptors were taken from a human donor with alopecia areata.

V gene TRBV29-1 combines with J gene TRBJ2-7; either TRBD1 or TRBD2 may fit D (6 bases each). Germline V gene sequence: CDR1 SQVTM, CDR2 ANQGSEA. The CDR3 is 11 amino acids. V lost 3 bases and J lost 5, with 8 bases in between. The CDR3 sequence: CSVDRGDEQYF. In DNA form, the CDR3 reads TGCAGCGTTGATAGGGGGGACGAGCAGTACTTC.

As to this clone: The sample has other DNA sequences that encode this CDR3 too. This chain links TRBV30 with TRBJ2-2, with D unclear. The V and J ends lost 2 bases and 0 bases respectively, with 7 bases between them. This CDR3 region has 14 residues. Germline V gene lookup returns CDR1 GTSNPN and CDR2 SVGIG (reference sequence). For the CDR3, the DNA is TGTGCCTGGAGTATAGGACCGAACACCGGGGAGCTGTTTTTT. Amino acid sequence: CAWSIGPNTGELFF.

This clone was seen only a few times. The chain links TRBV30 to TRBJ2-3; 10 nucleotides agree with TRBD2. V shed 0 bases, J shed 0 bases, and the junction held 3 bases outside the gene matches. This CDR3 contains 16 residues. The germline V gene has CDR1 GTSNPN and CDR2 SVGIG (reference sequence). This CDR3 reads CAWSVGLADSTDTQYF. The DNA for the CDR3 is TGTGCCTGGAGTGTTGGACTAGCGGATAGCACAGATACGCAGTATTTT.

A few counts support this clone. The DNA for the CDR3 is TGCAGCGTTGCAGGGGGCCCCAATCAGCCCCAGCATTTT. This sequence encodes CSVAGGPNQPQHF. The chain joins TRBV29-1 to TRBJ1-5, with 8 bases that match TRBD1. CDR1 and CDR2 (germline): SQVTM, ANQGSEA. The CDR3 loop spans 13 amino acids. J lost 3 bases, V lost 4 bases, and 2 bases had no gene match.

This chain joins TRBV7-2 and TRBJ2-5; D is uncertain. CDR3 length: 13 residues. Germline CDR1 reads SGHTA; CDR2 reads FQGNSA. V shed 0 bases and J shed 2 bases, with 4 bases lying between them. CDR3 in DNA: TGTGCCAGCAGCTTAGCCCAACAAGAGACCCAGTACTTC. Amino acids: CASSLAQQETQYF.

V and J are TRBV25-1 and TRBJ2-3, with 9 nucleotides matching TRBD2. This CDR3 has 14 residues. V trimming: 8 bases; J trimming: 4 bases; junction bases outside the gene matches: 7. Germline CDR1 and CDR2: MGHDK and SYGVNS. The CDR3 DNA is TGTGCCAGCTCATTGCGGGGGGGTGCAGATACGCAGTATTTT. Amino acid sequence: CASSLRGGADTQYF. The complete variable domain, with remaining parts taken from reference TRBV25-1 and TRBJ2-3, reads EADIYQTPRYLVIGTGKKITLECSQTMGHDKMYWYQQDPGMELHLIHYSYGVNSTEKGDLSSESTVSRIRTEHFPLTLESARPSHTSQYLCASSLRGGADTQYFGPGTRLTVL.

This clone was recorded a few times. This sequence joins TRBV7-2 and TRBJ1-5; tentative D call: TRBD1 (5 bases). The V gene's germline CDR1 is SGHTA and CDR2 FQGNSA. The length of the CDR3 is 12 residues. Trimming removed 4 bases at V and 9 bases at J, with 10 bases between. The CDR3 DNA is TGTGCCAGCAGCTCCCCCACAGGGCCCCAGCATTTT. Translation: CASSSPTGPQHF.

The rearrangement links TRBV18 to TRBJ1-2; weak D call: TRBD1 (6 bases). This CDR3 is 15 amino acids long. CDR1 and CDR2 (germline): KGHSH, LQKENI. V gave up 0 bases and J gave up 9 bases, with 17 bases separating them. The CDR3: CASSPPMAGEGSYTF. The CDR3 DNA sequence: TGTGCCAGCTCACCACCGATGGCAGGGGAGGGTAGCTACACCTTC.

V and J are TRBV10-3 and TRBJ1-4; 10 bases line up with TRBD1. Germline V gives CDR1 ENHRY, CDR2 SYGVKD. This CDR3 has 15 residues. Germline trimming cut 4 bases from V and 5 bases from J; bases unmatched to any gene: 4. The DNA of the CDR3 is TGTGCCATCAGTGGGACAGGGGGGAGAAATGAAAAACTGTTTTTT. Translated, it gives CAISGTGGRNEKLFF.

The chain has TRBV5-4 and TRBJ2-7; D remains unclear. Germline CDR1 and CDR2: SGHNT and YYREEE (reference sequence). Trimming shortened V by 6 bases and J by 0 bases, and 13 bases separated the two germline ends. The CDR3 contains 14 residues. The CDR3, as DNA: TGTGCCAGCACCGACCGGTCAGGCTCCTACGAGCAGTACTTC. Amino acid sequence: CASTDRSGSYEQYF.

Here the CDR3 reads CAWSTSHYEQYF. The CDR3 nucleotides read TGTGCCTGGAGTACCAGCCACTACGAGCAGTACTTC. The V gene is TRBV30, the J gene TRBJ2-7; D remains unclear. The CDR3 runs to 12 residues. The germline CDR1 and CDR2 sequences are GTSNPN and SVGIG (reference sequence). V was shortened by 2 bases and J by 3 bases, with 8 bases between the two germline ends.

This clone was seen only a few times. The chain joins TRBV14 to TRBJ2-7; TRBD2 matches at 7 bases. The length of the CDR3 is 19 residues. The ends lost 2 bases at V and 7 bases at J; junction bases unmatched: 23. The V gene's germline CDR1 is SGHDN and CDR2 FVKESK. CDR3 in DNA: TGTGCCAGCAGCCAACGAAAAACCGCAAATACCGCGGGGGTCTGGGAGCAGTACTTC. Protein product: CASSQRKTANTAGVWEQYF.

This sequence joins TRBV7-9 and TRBJ1-1, with TRBD1 identical over 8 bases. There are 14 residues in the CDR3. Germline V CDR1 and CDR2: SEHNR, FQNEAQ (reference sequence). V shed 4 bases and J 5 bases; nucleotides not matched to a gene: 6. The DNA for the CDR3 is TGTGCCAGCAGCTCGGACAGGGTAGATACTGAAGCTTTCTTT. Protein sequence: CASSSDRVDTEAFF. Full variable domain (missing parts from reference TRBV7-9 and TRBJ1-1): DTGVSQNPRHKITKRGQNVTFRCDPISEHNRLYWYRQTLGQGPEFLTYFQNEAQLEKSRLLSDRFSAERPKGSFSTLEIQRTEQGDSAMYLCASSSDRVDTEAFFGQGTRLTVV.

In this sample, this clone turned up once. The V call is TRBV5-1, the J call TRBJ1-6; D perhaps matches TRBD1 (6 bases). Trimming stripped 4 bases from V and 11 bases from J, with 16 bases between. This CDR3 contains 14 residues. CDR1 SGHRS and CDR2 YFSETQ come from the germline V gene. CDR3 sequence: CASSDGDNGAPLHF. The CDR3, as DNA: TGCGCCAGCAGCGACGGGGACAACGGGGCACCCCTCCACTTT. Together with reference TRBV5-1 and TRBJ1-6, the CDR3 gives the full variable domain: KAGVTQTPRYLIKTRGQQVTLSCSPISGHRSVSWYQQTPGQGLQFLFEYFSETQRNKGNFPGRFSGRQFSNSRSEMNVSTLELGDSALYLCASSDGDNGAPLHFGNGTRLTVT.

V and J are TRBV6-5 and TRBJ2-3; D perhaps matches TRBD1 (6 bases). The CDR3 has 14 residues. Germline values: CDR1 MNHEY, CDR2 SVGAGI. Trimming left V 2 bases short and J 4 bases short, with 10 bases between. CDR3 sequence reads: CASSYPGTPDTQYF. CDR3 bases: TGTGCCAGCAGTTACCCCGGGACACCAGATACGCAGTATTTT.

The chain couples TRBV4-2 to TRBJ2-5, with TRBD2 as a possible D gene (5 bases). The V and J ends lost 5 bases and 5 bases respectively, with 15 bases between them. This CDR3 comprises 14 residues. Germline CDR1 LGHNA, CDR2 YNFKEQ. The CDR3 nucleotides read TGTGCCAGCAGCAAGGGAAGAAGGGAGGAGACCCAGTACTTC. Its translation: CASSKGRREETQYF.

The rearrangement uses TRBV15 and TRBJ2-5; D is perhaps TRBD1 or TRBD2 (6 bases each). V was cut by 0 bases and J by 3 bases, with 11 bases left in between. In germline, CDR1 is LNHNV, CDR2 YYDKDF (reference sequence). This CDR3 is built from 15 residues. The CDR3 region is CATSRDPGEEETQYF. The CDR3 nucleotides read TGTGCCACCAGCAGAGATCCAGGGGAGGAAGAGACCCAGTACTTC.

This sequence joins TRBV29-1 and TRBJ1-6; D possibly corresponds to TRBD1 (6 bases). The germline V and J ends were trimmed by 7 bases and 7 bases, with 20 bases remaining between them. CDR1 SQVTM and CDR2 ANQGSEA come from the germline V gene. The CDR3 is made up of 15 amino acids. The CDR3 loop reads CSAVVGSGVNSPLHF. The CDR3 coding sequence is TGCAGCGCTGTGGTGGGTTCAGGGGTCAATTCACCCCTCCACTTT.

J is TRBJ2-5 and V is TRBV29-1; D gene ambiguous. V gave up 5 bases and J gave up 2 bases, with 9 bases separating them. Germline CDR1 SQVTM, CDR2 ANQGSEA. The CDR3 has 12 amino acids. The CDR3 DNA follows: TGCAGCGTTTATCCGGAGCAAGAGACCCAGTACTTC. Protein product: CSVYPEQETQYF.

This chain uses TRBV30 with TRBJ1-5; D is perhaps TRBD1 (5 bases). CDR3 length: 14 amino acids. V was clipped by 5 bases and J by 5 bases, with 16 bases between them. Germline CDR1 and CDR2: GTSNPN and SVGIG (reference sequence). The CDR3 DNA reads as TGTGCCTGGGGACCCGGGACGTCCGATCAGCCCCAGCATTTT. Translated: CAWGPGTSDQPQHF.

J is TRBJ2-5 and V is TRBV7-2; TRBD2 is a possible D gene (5 bases). Germline V CDR1 and CDR2: SGHTA, FQGNSA. This CDR3 has 14 amino acids. V shed 8 bases and J shed 2 bases, with 15 bases lying between them. The chain's CDR3 is CASGAGSLQETQYF. For the CDR3, the DNA is TGTGCCAGCGGCGCGGGCAGCTTACAAGAGACCCAGTACTTC.

V is TRBV30 and J is TRBJ1-5; 7 bases fit TRBD1. The germline V gene has CDR1 GTSNPN and CDR2 SVGIG (reference sequence). The CDR3 spans 17 residues. V was clipped by 1 base and J by 6 bases; unmatched bases: 15. In nucleotides, the CDR3 is TGTGCCTGGAGTGCGTCACGGGGGAGACAGGGCAGTCAGCCCCAGCATTTT. Translating it yields CAWSASRGRQGSQPQHF.

This chain uses TRBV30 with TRBJ1-2, with D possibly TRBD1 on 5 matching bases. Germline lookup yields CDR1 GTSNPN and CDR2 SVGIG (reference sequence). Trimming shortened V by 7 bases and J by 5 bases, and 17 bases separated the two germline ends. There are 13 residues in the CDR3. CDR3 protein: CASAPGVFYGYTF. The CDR3 nucleotides are TGTGCCTCAGCACCGGGGGTCTTTTATGGCTACACCTTC. Drawing the rest from reference TRBV30 and TRBJ1-2, the complete variable domain is SQTIHQWPATLVQPVGSPLSLECTVEGTSNPNLYWYRQAAGRGLQLLFYSVGIGQISSEVPQNLSASRPQDRQFILSSKKLLLSDSGFYLCASAPGVFYGYTFGSGTRLTVV.